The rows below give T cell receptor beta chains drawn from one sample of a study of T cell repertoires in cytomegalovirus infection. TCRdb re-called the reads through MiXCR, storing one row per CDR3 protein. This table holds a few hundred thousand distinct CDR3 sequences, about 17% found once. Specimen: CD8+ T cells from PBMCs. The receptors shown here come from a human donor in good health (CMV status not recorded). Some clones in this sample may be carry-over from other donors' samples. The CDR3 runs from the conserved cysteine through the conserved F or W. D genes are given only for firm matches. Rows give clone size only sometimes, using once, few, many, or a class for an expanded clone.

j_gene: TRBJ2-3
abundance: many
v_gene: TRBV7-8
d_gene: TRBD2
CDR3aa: CASSLRSGGSTDTQYF
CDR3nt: TGTGCCAGCAGCTTAAGGAGCGGGGGAAGCACAGATACGCAGTATTTT

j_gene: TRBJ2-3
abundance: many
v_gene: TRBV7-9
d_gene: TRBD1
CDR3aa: CASRETPGQPTDTQYF
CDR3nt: TGTGCCAGCAGGGAAACACCGGGACAGCCCACAGATACGCAGTATTTT

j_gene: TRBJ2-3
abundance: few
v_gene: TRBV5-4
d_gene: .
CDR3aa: CASSLGGSVTAILTDTQYF
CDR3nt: TGTGCCAGCAGCTTGGGGGGGAGCGTGACGGCCATACTCACAGATACGCAGTATTTT

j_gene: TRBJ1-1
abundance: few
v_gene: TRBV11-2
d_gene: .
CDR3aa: CASSLEVRGMNTEAFF
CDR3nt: TGTGCCAGCAGCTTAGAGGTCAGAGGAATGAACACTGAAGCTTTCTTT

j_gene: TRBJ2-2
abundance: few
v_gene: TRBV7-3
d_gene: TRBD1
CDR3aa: CASSPGTGGPGELFF
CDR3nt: TGTGCCAGCAGCCCAGGGACAGGGGGCCCCGGGGAGCTGTTTTTT

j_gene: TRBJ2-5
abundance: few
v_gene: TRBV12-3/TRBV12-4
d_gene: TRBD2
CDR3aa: CASSFNSGGGGDETQYF
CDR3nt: TGTGCCAGCAGTTTCAATAGCGGGGGGGGCGGCGACGAGACCCAGTACTTC

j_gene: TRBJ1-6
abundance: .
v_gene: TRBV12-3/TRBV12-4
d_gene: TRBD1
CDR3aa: CASNPTGAGSPLHF
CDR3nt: TGTGCCAGCAACCCGACAGGGGCGGGTTCACCCCTCCACTTT

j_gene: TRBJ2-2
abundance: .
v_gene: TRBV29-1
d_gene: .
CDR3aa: CSGMTLANTGELFF
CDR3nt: TGCAGCGGTATGACACTGGCGAACACCGGGGAGCTGTTTTTT

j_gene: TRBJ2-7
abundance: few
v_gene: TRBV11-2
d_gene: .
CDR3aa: CASSSPDNSYEQYF
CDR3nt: TGTGCCAGCAGCTCACCGGACAACTCCTACGAGCAGTACTTC

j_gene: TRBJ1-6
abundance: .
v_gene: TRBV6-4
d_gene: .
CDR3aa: CASSEQETNSPLHF
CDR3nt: TGTGCCAGCAGTGAGCAGGAGACAAATTCACCCCTCCACTTT

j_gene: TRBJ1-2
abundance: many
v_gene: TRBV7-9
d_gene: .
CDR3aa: CASSQTANYGYTF
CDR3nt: TGTGCCAGCAGCCAGACAGCCAACTATGGCTACACCTTC

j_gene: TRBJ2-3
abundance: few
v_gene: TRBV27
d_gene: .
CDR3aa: CASSRPLSVGDTQYF
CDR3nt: TGTGCCAGCAGTCGACCCTTAAGTGTTGGAGATACGCAGTATTTT

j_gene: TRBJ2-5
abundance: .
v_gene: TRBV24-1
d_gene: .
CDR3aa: CATSDLGSSETQYF
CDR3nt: TGTGCCACCAGTGATTTGGGCAGCTCTGAGACCCAGTACTTC

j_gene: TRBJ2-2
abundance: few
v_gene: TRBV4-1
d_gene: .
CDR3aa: CASSQESQTGELFF
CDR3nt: TGCGCCAGCAGCCAAGAAAGTCAGACCGGGGAGCTGTTTTTT

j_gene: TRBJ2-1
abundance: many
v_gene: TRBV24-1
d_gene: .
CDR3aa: CATSDFSWSNEQFF
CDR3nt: TGTGCCACCAGTGATTTTAGCTGGTCCAATGAGCAGTTCTTC

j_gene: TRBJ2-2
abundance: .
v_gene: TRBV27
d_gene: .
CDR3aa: CASRGGRTGELFF
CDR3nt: TGTGCCAGCAGGGGGGGCCGAACCGGGGAGCTGTTTTTT

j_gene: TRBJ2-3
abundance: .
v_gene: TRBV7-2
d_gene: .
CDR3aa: CASSSSRETPDTQYF
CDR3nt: TGTGCCAGCAGCTCCTCCCGGGAGACCCCCGATACGCAGTATTTT

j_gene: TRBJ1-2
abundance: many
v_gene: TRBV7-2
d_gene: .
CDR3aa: CASSPTSQHTNYGYTF
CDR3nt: TGTGCCAGCAGCCCCACCAGCCAGCATACTAACTATGGCTACACCTTC

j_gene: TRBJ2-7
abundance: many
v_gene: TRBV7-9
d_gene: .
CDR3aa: CACRDGFSYEQYF
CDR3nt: TGTGCCTGCCGGGACGGATTCTCCTACGAGCAGTACTTC

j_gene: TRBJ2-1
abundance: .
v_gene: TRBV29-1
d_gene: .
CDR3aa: CSARQFQSSYNEQFF
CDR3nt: TGCAGCGCGAGACAGTTTCAAAGCTCCTACAATGAGCAGTTCTTC

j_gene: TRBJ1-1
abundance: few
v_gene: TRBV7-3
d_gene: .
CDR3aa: CASSSSPVTGETEAFF
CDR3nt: TGTGCCAGCAGCTCTTCCCCGGTGACAGGAGAAACTGAAGCTTTCTTT

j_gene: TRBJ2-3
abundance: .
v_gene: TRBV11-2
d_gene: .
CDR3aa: CASSLQGLSTDTQYF
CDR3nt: TGTGCCAGCAGCTTACAGGGGTTAAGCACAGATACGCAGTATTTT

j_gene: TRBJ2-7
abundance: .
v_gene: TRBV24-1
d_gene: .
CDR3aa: CATSDTKSGQSEQYF
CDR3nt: TGTGCCACCAGTGATACGAAATCCGGACAGTCCGAGCAGTACTTC

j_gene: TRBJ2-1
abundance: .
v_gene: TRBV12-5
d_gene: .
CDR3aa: CASGVSVGPAGNEQFF
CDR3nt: TGTGCTAGTGGTGTTTCAGTGGGGCCGGCGGGGAATGAGCAGTTCTTC

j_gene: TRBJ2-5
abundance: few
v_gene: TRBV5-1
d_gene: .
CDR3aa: CASSLWQGGETQYF
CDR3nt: TGCGCCAGCAGCTTGTGGCAGGGAGGAGAGACCCAGTACTTC

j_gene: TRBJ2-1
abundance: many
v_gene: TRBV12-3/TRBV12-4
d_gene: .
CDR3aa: CASSPSLGWYNEQFF
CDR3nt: TGTGCCAGCAGTCCTAGTCTAGGGTGGTACAATGAGCAGTTCTTC

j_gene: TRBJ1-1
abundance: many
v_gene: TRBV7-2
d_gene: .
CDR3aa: CASSLGSQTEAFF
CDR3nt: TGTGCCAGCAGCTTAGGTTCGCAGACTGAAGCTTTCTTT

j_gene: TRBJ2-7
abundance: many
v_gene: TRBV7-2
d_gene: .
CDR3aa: CASSFMQKIYEQYF
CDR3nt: TGTGCCAGCAGCTTTATGCAGAAGATCTACGAGCAGTACTTC